The rows below give T cell receptor beta chains drawn from one sample of a study of blood T cell repertoires in COVID-19. Clones were read by immunoSEQ multiplex PCR, and TCRdb kept only the in-frame ones, dropping some. The data contain around 24,000 clones, about 89% of them singletons. Input material: peripheral blood. These receptors were obtained from a man aged 65 to 85 with COVID-19, enrolled during active disease. Each CDR3 is given with its conserved first and last residue. A D gene is named only where the DNA matches it firmly. Size values are once, few and many counts, or a class for expanded clones, and some rows have none.

TRBJ2-5 | . | . | TRBV21-1 | CASSPQGGGGETQYF | TGTGCCAGCAGCCCACAGGGGGGGGGTGGAGAGACCCAGTACTTC
TRBJ2-7 | . | TRBD1 | TRBV19 | CASAGPGQPYEQYF | TGTGCCAGTGCAGGGCCGGGACAGCCCTACGAGCAGTACTTC
TRBJ2-7 | . | TRBD1 | TRBV6-2/TRBV6-3 | CASSSRDRGDEQYF | TGTGCCAGCAGTTCCCGGGACAGGGGAGACGAGCAGTACTTC
TRBJ2-5 | . | TRBD1 | TRBV5-1 | CASSLWAGGGETQYF | TGCGCCAGCAGCTTATGGGCAGGGGGCGGTGAGACCCAGTACTTC
TRBJ2-1 | . | . | TRBV29-1 | CSVGLDYNEQFF | TGCAGCGTTGGTCTAGATTACAATGAGCAGTTCTTC
TRBJ2-5 | once | TRBD1 | TRBV5-1 | CASSLGTAPETQYF | TGCGCCAGCAGCTTAGGGACAGCGCCGGAGACCCAGTACTTC
TRBJ1-1 | . | . | TRBV19 | CASRGGRVNTEAFF | TGTGCCAGTCGGGGAGGGAGGGTTAACACTGAAGCTTTCTTT
TRBJ1-5 | once | . | TRBV5-6 | CASSKRQWGHGQPQHF | TGTGCCAGCAGCAAACGACAGTGGGGACATGGACAGCCCCAGCATTTT
TRBJ1-2 | . | TRBD1 | TRBV11-2 | CASSFTGAHNYGYTF | TGTGCCAGCAGCTTTACAGGGGCGCATAACTATGGCTACACCTTC
TRBJ2-7 | . | . | TRBV20-1 | CSATGAYEQYF | TGCAGTGCTACCGGGGCCTACGAGCAGTACTTC
TRBJ2-1 | once | TRBD2 | TRBV11-2 | CASSSTGIAGGPYNEQFF | TGTGCCAGCAGCTCCACCGGTATAGCGGGAGGGCCCTACAATGAGCAGTTCTTC
TRBJ2-3 | . | . | TRBV5-1 | CASSHSSGVGTDTQYF | TGCGCCAGCAGCCATTCCTCCGGGGTTGGGACAGATACGCAGTATTTT
TRBJ1-2 | . | TRBD1 | TRBV6-6 | CASSTSGTGSGYTF | TGTGCCAGCAGTACCTCCGGGACAGGGTCTGGCTACACCTTC
TRBJ2-5 | once | TRBD1 | TRBV7-8 | CASSRTGTGFGETQYF | TGTGCCAGCAGCCGAACCGGGACAGGTTTTGGTGAGACCCAGTACTTC
TRBJ1-2 | . | . | TRBV6-5 | CASSYSRGEIYGYTF | TGTGCCAGCAGTTACTCTCGGGGGGAAATTTATGGCTACACCTTC
TRBJ1-6 | . | TRBD1 | TRBV18 | CASSPGTGHSPLHF | TGTGCCAGCTCACCAGGGACAGGGCACTCACCCCTCCACTTT
TRBJ2-7 | . | TRBD2 | TRBV6-5 | CASSYGGGPYEQYF | TGTGCCAGCAGTTACGGGGGGGGACCCTACGAGCAGTACTTC
TRBJ1-2 | . | . | TRBV6-5 | CASTPPGQTNYGYTF | TGTGCCAGCACCCCCCCCGGACAGACTAACTATGGCTACACCTTC
TRBJ2-2 | once | . | TRBV5-1 | CASSPANTGELFF | TGCGCCAGCAGCCCCGCGAACACCGGGGAGCTGTTTTTT
TRBJ1-4 | . | . | TRBV15 | CATSRDRGYGEKLFF | TGTGCCACCAGCAGAGATCGCGGGTACGGTGAAAAACTGTTTTTT
TRBJ2-7 | . | . | TRBV7-2 | CASSAWGGDYEQYF | TGTGCCAGCAGCGCCTGGGGAGGAGACTACGAGCAGTACTTC
TRBJ2-1 | . | TRBD2 | TRBV19 | CASSLLAGDQQFF | TGTGCCAGTAGTTTACTAGCGGGAGATCAGCAGTTCTTC
TRBJ1-3 | . | . | TRBV4-2 | CASSQEDSTSGNTIYF | TGTGCCAGCAGCCAGGAGGACAGCACCTCTGGAAACACCATATATTTT
TRBJ2-3 | . | TRBD2 | TRBV10-3 | CAARALGGGAGDTQYF | TGTGCCGCCAGGGCCCTAGGCGGGGGGGCTGGAGATACGCAGTATTTT
TRBJ2-1 | . | TRBD2 | TRBV10-2 | CASSEVTSGGAANEQFF | TGCGCCAGCAGTGAAGTGACTAGCGGGGGGGCAGCCAATGAGCAGTTCTTC
TRBJ1-2 | few | . | TRBV6-6 | CASSAGRWGYTF | TGTGCCAGCAGTGCGGGACGGTGGGGCTACACCTTC
TRBJ2-1 | . | TRBD1 | TRBV25-1 | CASSFSGGPHHEQFF | TGTGCCAGCAGTTTTTCAGGGGGCCCGCACCATGAGCAGTTCTTC
TRBJ2-1 | . | . | TRBV7-6 | CASSFDTYNEQFF | TGTGCCAGCAGCTTTGACACCTACAATGAGCAGTTCTTC
TRBJ2-7 | . | TRBD1 | TRBV4-1 | CASSQRDSASYEQYF | TGCGCCAGCAGCCAACGGGACAGCGCTTCCTACGAGCAGTACTTC
TRBJ1-6 | . | . | TRBV5-6 | CASSLGGGNSPLHF | TGTGCCAGCAGCTTGGGCGGGGGTAATTCACCCCTCCACTTT
TRBJ1-4 | . | TRBD1 | TRBV30 | CAWSLDRGAEKLFF | TGTGCCTGGAGTCTTGACAGGGGGGCTGAAAAACTGTTTTTT
TRBJ1-3 | . | TRBD1 | TRBV6-5 | CASMSTGVSGNTIYF | TGTGCCAGCATGTCAACAGGGGTCTCTGGAAACACCATATATTTT
TRBJ2-5 | . | TRBD2 | TRBV19 | CASRLSGGPWETQYF | TGTGCCAGTAGGCTGAGCGGGGGGCCCTGGGAGACCCAGTACTTC
TRBJ2-2 | . | . | TRBV11-3 | CASSLDPSTGELFF | TGTGCCAGCAGCTTAGATCCCAGCACCGGGGAGCTGTTTTTT
TRBJ2-7 | . | . | TRBV6-5 | CASSYSQGSEQYF | TGTGCCAGCAGTTACTCGCAGGGAAGCGAGCAGTACTTC
TRBJ1-4 | . | . | TRBV21-1 | CASSKGHEDLNRGHREKLFF | TGTGCCAGCAGCAAAGGGCACGAAGATCTGAACAGGGGGCATCGGGAAAAACTGTTTTTT
TRBJ2-1 | . | TRBD2 | TRBV29-1 | CSTASIRLADNNEQFF | TGCAGTACCGCCTCAATCAGACTAGCGGATAACAATGAGCAGTTCTTC
TRBJ2-1 | . | TRBD2 | TRBV27 | CASSPRGLAGDNNEQFF | TGTGCCAGCAGTCCCAGGGGACTAGCGGGAGACAACAATGAGCAGTTCTTC
TRBJ2-7 | few | . | TRBV2 | CASNDRFLEQYF | TGTGCCAGCAACGACAGATTTCTCGAGCAGTACTTC
TRBJ2-5 | . | TRBD1 | TRBV27 | CASSLYPTGVETQYF | TGTGCCAGCAGTTTATACCCGACAGGGGTTGAGACCCAGTACTTC
TRBJ2-3 | . | TRBD2 | TRBV4-1 | CASSQEVSGGLATQYF | TGCGCCAGCAGCCAAGAGGTTAGCGGGGGGTTAGCTACGCAGTATTTT
TRBJ1-5 | few | TRBD1 | TRBV2 | CASSLDRGLFQPQHF | TGTGCCAGCAGCTTGGACAGGGGGCTATTTCAGCCCCAGCATTTT
TRBJ1-2 | few | TRBD1 | TRBV2 | CASKRTGGDYGYTF | TGTGCCAGCAAGAGGACAGGGGGTGACTATGGCTACACCTTC
TRBJ2-1 | . | TRBD2 | TRBV3-1/TRBV3-2 | CASSQRGGYPEQFF | TGTGCCAGCAGCCAGCGGGGGGGCTACCCTGAGCAGTTCTTC
TRBJ2-2 | . | TRBD1 | TRBV27 | CASSLSMRGLVTGELFF | TGTGCCAGCAGTTTATCGATGAGGGGGCTGGTCACCGGGGAGCTGTTTTTT
TRBJ2-1 | few | . | TRBV6-5 | CASSYSRGLSPNEQFF | TGTGCCAGCAGTTACTCGAGGGGACTTTCCCCCAATGAGCAGTTCTTC
TRBJ2-7 | . | . | TRBV7-9 | CASSRSYEQYF | TGTGCCAGCAGCCGGAGTTACGAGCAGTACTTC
TRBJ1-2 | . | . | TRBV12-3/TRBV12-4 | CASSANNYGYTF | TGTGCCAGCAGTGCGAACAACTATGGCTACACCTTC
TRBJ1-6 | . | TRBD1 | TRBV4-1 | CASSQDGDRSSYNSPLHF | TGCGCCAGCAGCCAAGATGGGGACAGGAGCTCCTATAATTCACCCCTCCACTTT